This TCR beta chain was identified in a study of shared clonotypes between healthy human individuals. Findings and caveats of the study: A limitation of the genetic and exposure-history diversity represented arose from few donors.

300 ng DNA, about 30,000 T cell genomes, went into unsorted PBMC replicate PCRs. Researchers sequenced unsorted PBMC DNA using ten immunoSEQ deep assay plates. Authors' methods: Junction-only sequences without quality scores came from ImmunoSEQ, so filtering differed. The data were produced by immunoSEQ multiplex PCR, yet TCRdb's version contains in-frame clones alone and is incomplete. V and J calls and clone size are given by that table; D and trimming were obtained from the DNA. The sample includes some 510,000 clones, 79% of them seen just once. This clone was counted a single time. The antigen remains unidentified. The sample was PBMCs. The receptor was derived from a woman aged 40 to 55 in good health. Some clones in this sample may be carry-over from other donors' samples.

This chain's CDR3 is CASSRDRGSSYEQYF. The CDR3 region has the DNA TGTGCCAGCAGCCGGGACAGGGGGAGCTCCTACGAGCAGTACTTC. The rearrangement joins TRBV13 to TRBJ2-7; TRBD1 agrees at 11 bases. Germline V lookup: CDR1 PRHDT, CDR2 FYEKMQ (reference sequence). The CDR3 covers 15 residues. Trimming removed 5 bases from V and 0 bases from J; junction bases left unmatched: 3. Drawing the rest from reference TRBV13 and TRBJ2-7, the complete variable domain is AAGVIQSPRHLIKEKRETATLKCYPIPRHDTVYWYQQGPGQDPQFLISFYEKMQSDKGSIPDRFSAQQFSDYHSELNMSSLELGDSALYFCASSRDRGSSYEQYFGPGTRLTVT.